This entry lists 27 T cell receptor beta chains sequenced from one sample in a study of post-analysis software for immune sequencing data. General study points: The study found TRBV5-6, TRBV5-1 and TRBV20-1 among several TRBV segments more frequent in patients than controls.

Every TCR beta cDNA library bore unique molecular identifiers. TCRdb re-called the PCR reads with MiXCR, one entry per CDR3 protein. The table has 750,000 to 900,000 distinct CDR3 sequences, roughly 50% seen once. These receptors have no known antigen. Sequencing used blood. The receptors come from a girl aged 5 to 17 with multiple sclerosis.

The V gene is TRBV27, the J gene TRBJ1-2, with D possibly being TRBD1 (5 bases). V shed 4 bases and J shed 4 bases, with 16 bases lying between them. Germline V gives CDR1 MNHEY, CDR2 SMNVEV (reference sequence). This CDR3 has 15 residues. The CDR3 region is CASSYTGGIGYGYTF. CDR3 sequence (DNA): TGTGCCAGCAGTTATACTGGGGGAATAGGCTATGGCTACACCTTC.

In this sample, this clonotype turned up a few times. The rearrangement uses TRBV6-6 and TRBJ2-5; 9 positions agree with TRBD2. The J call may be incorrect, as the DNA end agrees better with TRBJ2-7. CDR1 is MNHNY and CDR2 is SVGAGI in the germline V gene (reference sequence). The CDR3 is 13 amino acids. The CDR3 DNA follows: TGTGCCAGCAGTCCGAGCGGGAGGAGCGAGCAGTACTTC. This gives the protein CASSPSGRSEQYF.

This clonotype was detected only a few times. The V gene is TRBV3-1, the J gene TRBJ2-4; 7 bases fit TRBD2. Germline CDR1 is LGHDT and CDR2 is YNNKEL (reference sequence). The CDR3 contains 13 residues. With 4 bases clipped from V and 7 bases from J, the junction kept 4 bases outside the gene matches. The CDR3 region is CASSLGTINIQYF. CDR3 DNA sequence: TGTGCCAGCAGCCTCGGGACTATTAACATTCAGTACTTC. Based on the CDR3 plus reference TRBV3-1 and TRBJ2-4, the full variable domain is DTAVSQTPKYLVTQMGNDKSIKCEQNLGHDTMYWYKQDSKKFLKIMFSYNNKELIINETVPNRFSPKSPDKAHLNLHINSLELGDSAVYFCASSLGTINIQYFGAGTRLSVL.

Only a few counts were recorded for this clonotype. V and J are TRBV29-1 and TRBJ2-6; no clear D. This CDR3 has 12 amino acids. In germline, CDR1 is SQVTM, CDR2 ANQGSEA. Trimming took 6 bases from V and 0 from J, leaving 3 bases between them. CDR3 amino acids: CSVFSGANVLTF. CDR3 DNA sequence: TGCAGCGTATTCTCTGGGGCCAACGTCCTGACTTTC. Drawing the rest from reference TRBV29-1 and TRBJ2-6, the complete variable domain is SAVISQKPSRDICQRGTSLTIQCQVDSQVTMMFWYRQQPGQSLTLIATANQGSEATYESGFVIDKFPISRPNLTFSTLTVSNMSPEDSSIYLCSVFSGANVLTFGAGSRLTVL.

The CDR3 loop reads CASSGGDRFYEQYF. The DNA for the CDR3 is TGTGCCAGCAGTGGGGGGGACAGGTTTTACGAGCAGTACTTC. The V call is TRBV12-3 or TRBV12-4, the J call TRBJ2-7; TRBD1 might be the D (8 bases). Trimming stripped 5 bases from V and 4 bases from J, with 15 bases between. CDR3 length equals 14 residues.

CDR3 bases: TGCAGCGCAATACTACTAGCGGGAGGGCAGCGTGAGCAGTTCTTC. Translating it yields CSAILLAGGQREQFF. V gene TRBV29-1 combines with J gene TRBJ2-1; 13 nucleotides agree with TRBD2. Germline values: CDR1 SQVTM, CDR2 ANQGSEA. CDR3 length: 15 residues. The ends lost 7 bases at V and 9 bases at J; junction bases unmatched: 12.

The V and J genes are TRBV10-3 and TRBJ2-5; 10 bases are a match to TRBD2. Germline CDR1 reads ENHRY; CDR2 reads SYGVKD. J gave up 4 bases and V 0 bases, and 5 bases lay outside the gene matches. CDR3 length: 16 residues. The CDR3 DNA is TGTGCCATCAGTGAGTCGACACTAGCGGGACGAGAGACCCAGTACTTC. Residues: CAISESTLAGRETQYF.

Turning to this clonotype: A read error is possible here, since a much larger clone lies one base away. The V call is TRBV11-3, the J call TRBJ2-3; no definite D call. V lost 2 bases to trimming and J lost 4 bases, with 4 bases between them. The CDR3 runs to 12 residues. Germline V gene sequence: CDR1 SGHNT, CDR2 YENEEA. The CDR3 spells CASSLYADTQYF. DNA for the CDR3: TGTGCCAGCAGCTTATATGCAGATACGCAGTATTTT.

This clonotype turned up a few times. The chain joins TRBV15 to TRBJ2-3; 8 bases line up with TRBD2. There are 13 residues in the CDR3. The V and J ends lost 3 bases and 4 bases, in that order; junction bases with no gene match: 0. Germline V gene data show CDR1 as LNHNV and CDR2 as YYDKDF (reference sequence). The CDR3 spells CATSSGGADTQYF. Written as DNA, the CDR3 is TGTGCCACCAGCAGCGGGGGGGCAGATACGCAGTATTTT.

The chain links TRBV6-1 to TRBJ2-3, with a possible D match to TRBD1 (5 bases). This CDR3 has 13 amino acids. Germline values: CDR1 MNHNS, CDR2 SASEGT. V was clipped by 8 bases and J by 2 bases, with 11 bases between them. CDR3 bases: TGTGCCAGCTGGGCAGGGTACACAGATACGCAGTATTTT. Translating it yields CASWAGYTDTQYF.

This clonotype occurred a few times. The CDR3 protein is CATQWTLGRETQYF. CDR3 DNA: TGTGCCACCCAGTGGACTCTAGGGCGGGAGACCCAGTACTTC. J is TRBJ2-4 and V is TRBV6-5; D might be TRBD2 (5 bases). The end of the DNA aligns better with TRBJ2-5, so the J call may be wrong. Germline assignment: CDR1 MNHEY and CDR2 SVGAGI. The CDR3 is 14 amino acids.

CDR3 protein: CASSLKDTNTEAFF. CDR3 nucleotide sequence: TGTGCCAGCAGCCTGAAGGACACGAACACTGAAGCTTTCTTT. The chain uses TRBV7-2 and TRBJ1-1; possibly TRBD1 for D (5 bases). V was clipped by 5 bases and J by 1 base, with 11 bases between them. CDR1 SGHTA and CDR2 FQGNSA come from the germline V gene. This CDR3 contains 14 residues.

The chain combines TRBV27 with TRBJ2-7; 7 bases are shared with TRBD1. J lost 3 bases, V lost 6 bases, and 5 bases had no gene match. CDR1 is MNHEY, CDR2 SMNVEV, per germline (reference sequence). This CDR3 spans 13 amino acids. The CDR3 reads CASRQTGSYEQYF. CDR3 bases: TGTGCCAGCAGGCAGACAGGGAGCTACGAGCAGTACTTC.

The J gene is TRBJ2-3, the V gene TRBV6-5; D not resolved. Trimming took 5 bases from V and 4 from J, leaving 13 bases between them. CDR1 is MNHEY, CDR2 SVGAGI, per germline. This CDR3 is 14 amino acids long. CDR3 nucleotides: TGTGCCAGCAGTCCTCGACACGGACCAGATACGCAGTATTTT. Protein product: CASSPRHGPDTQYF.

The CDR3 nucleotides are TGTGCCAGCAACGCCGGGACGGATAATGAGCAGTTCTTC. Translating gives CASNAGTDNEQFF. The chain recombines TRBV28 with TRBJ2-1; D could derive from TRBD1 or TRBD2 (5 bases each). Germline loops: CDR1 MDHEN, CDR2 SYDVKM. This CDR3 spans 13 amino acids. V was shortened by 7 bases and J by 7 bases, with 14 bases between the two germline ends.

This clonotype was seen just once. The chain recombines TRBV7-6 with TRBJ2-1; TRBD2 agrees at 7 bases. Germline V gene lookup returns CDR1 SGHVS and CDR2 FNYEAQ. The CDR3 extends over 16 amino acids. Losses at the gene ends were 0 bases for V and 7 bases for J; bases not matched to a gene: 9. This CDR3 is CASSLAGEGLSNEQFF. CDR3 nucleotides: TGTGCCAGCAGCTTAGCGGGGGAGGGCCTTTCAAATGAGCAGTTCTTC.

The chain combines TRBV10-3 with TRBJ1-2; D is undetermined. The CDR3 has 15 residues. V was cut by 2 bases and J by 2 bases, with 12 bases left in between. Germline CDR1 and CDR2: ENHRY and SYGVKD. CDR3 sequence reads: CAISEPSAINYGYTF. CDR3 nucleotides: TGTGCCATCAGTGAGCCGTCAGCGATAAACTATGGCTACACCTTC.

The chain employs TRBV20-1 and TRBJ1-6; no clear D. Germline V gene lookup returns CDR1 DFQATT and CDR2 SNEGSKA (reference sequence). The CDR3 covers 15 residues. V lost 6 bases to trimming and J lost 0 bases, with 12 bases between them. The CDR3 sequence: CSALWPSSYNSPLHF. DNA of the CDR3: TGCAGTGCCCTCTGGCCGAGCTCCTATAATTCACCCCTCCACTTT.

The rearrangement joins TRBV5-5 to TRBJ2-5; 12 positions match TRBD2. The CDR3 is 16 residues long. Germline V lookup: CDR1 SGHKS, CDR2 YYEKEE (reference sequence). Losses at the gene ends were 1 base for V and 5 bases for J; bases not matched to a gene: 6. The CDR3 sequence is CASSLTSGLAGETQYF. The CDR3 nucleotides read TGTGCCAGCAGCTTGACCTCGGGACTAGCGGGCGAGACCCAGTACTTC.

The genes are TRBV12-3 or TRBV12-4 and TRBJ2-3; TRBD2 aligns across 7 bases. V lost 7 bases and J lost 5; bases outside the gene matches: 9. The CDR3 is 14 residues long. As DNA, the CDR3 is TGTGCCAGCATATGGGCGGGAGTATTAGATACGCAGTATTTT. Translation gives CASIWAGVLDTQYF.

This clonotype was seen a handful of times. The CDR3 nucleotides are TGTGCCAGCAGCTTAGATACAGGGGGCGATGAGCAGTTCTTC. Translation: CASSLDTGGDEQFF. The J gene is TRBJ2-1, the V gene TRBV11-2, with 9 bases identical to TRBD1. The CDR3 consists of 14 residues. From germline, CDR1 is SGHAT and CDR2 FQNNGV. V was clipped by 0 bases and J by 8 bases; unmatched bases: 2.

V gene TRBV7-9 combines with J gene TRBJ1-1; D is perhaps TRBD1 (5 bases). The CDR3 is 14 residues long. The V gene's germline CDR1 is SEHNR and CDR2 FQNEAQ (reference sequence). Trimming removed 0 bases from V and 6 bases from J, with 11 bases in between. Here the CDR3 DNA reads TGTGCCAGCAGCTTAGCGGGGCAGCTCTCTGAAGCTTTCTTT. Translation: CASSLAGQLSEAFF.

Written as DNA, the CDR3 is TGTGCCAGCAGCTCGGGACAGGGGTCCCCGGGGGGGACTGAAGCTTTCTTT. This gives the protein CASSSGQGSPGGTEAFF. V usage is TRBV7-9 and J usage is TRBJ1-1; 10 bases agree with TRBD1. CDR1 and CDR2 (germline): SEHNR, FQNEAQ (reference sequence). V gave up 4 bases and J gave up 5 bases; unmatched junction bases: 13. The CDR3 consists of 17 residues.

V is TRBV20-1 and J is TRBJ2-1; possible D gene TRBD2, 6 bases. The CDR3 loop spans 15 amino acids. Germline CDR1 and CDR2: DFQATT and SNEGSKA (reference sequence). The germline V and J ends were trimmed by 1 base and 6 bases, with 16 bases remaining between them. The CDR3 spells CSARVAIGGANEQFF. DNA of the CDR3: TGCAGTGCTAGAGTAGCCATCGGAGGGGCCAATGAGCAGTTCTTC.

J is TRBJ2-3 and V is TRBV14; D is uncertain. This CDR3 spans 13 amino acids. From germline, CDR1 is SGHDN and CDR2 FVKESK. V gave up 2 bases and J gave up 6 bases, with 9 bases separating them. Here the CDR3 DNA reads TGTGCCAGCAGCCAAAGACGTGGGGATACGCAGTATTTT. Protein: CASSQRRGDTQYF.

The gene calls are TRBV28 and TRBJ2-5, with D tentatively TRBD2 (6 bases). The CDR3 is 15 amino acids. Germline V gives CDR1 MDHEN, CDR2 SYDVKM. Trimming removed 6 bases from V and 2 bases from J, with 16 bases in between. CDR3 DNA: TGTGCCAGCAGACTACTAGCTAGCACTCAAGAGACCCAGTACTTC. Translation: CASRLLASTQETQYF.

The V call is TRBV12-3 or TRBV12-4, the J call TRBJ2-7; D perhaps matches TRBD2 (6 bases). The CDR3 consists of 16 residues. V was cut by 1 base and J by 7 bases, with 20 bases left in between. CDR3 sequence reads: CASSLGGVSAYNEQYF. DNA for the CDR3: TGTGCCAGCAGTTTAGGCGGGGTATCGGCCTACAATGAGCAGTACTTC.